Here is one T cell receptor beta chain with its context. What it binds is unknown. The record originates from a study of T cell repertoires in cytomegalovirus infection. Background on the study: In the study, CMV epitopes included recently identified HLA-C-restricted and well-studied HLA-B-restricted ones. Through public TCR beta signatures, both CMV infection and matching HLA type were indicated.

Broader study findings: Dominating the ex vivo response were TCR beta clonotypes that were CMV-specific and HLA-C-restricted.

J gave up 8 bases and V 4 bases, and 4 bases lay outside the gene matches. CDR1 and CDR2 from the germline V gene are MGHRA and YSYEKL. The CDR3 is 14 residues long. TCRdb redid the calling of the reads with MiXCR, one entry per CDR3 protein. The data show hundreds of thousands of distinct CDR3 sequences, about a third seen once. This clonotype originated in a human donor in good health (CMV status not recorded). Some clones in this sample may be carry-over from other donors' samples. This chain uses TRBV4-1 with TRBJ2-1; 11 bases agree with TRBD1. This material consisted of cultured CD8+ T cells from PBMCs, taken from culture after CMV antigen stimulation. CDR3 loop: CASSPDRGRDEQFF. The CDR3 DNA is TGCGCCAGCAGCCCGGACAGGGGGCGGGATGAGCAGTTCTTC.